This passage covers 15 T cell receptor beta chains from one sample sequenced in a study of blood T cell repertoires in COVID-19. TCRdb's copy holds only in-frame clones and misses some; the assay was immunoSEQ multiplex PCR. Of 35,000 to 45,000 clones listed, about 88% were seen once; the top ten hold roughly 12%. Sequenced material: peripheral blood. The receptors shown here come from a man in his 60s with active COVID-19.

The chain couples TRBV5-1 to TRBJ2-3, with 15 bases matching TRBD2. In germline, CDR1 is SGHRS, CDR2 YFSETQ. The CDR3 loop spans 18 amino acids. Unmatched junction bases numbered 8, after V lost 2 bases and J lost 4 bases. CDR3 in amino acids: CASSLRTSGRADPDTQYF. CDR3 in DNA: TGCGCCAGCAGCTTACGGACTAGCGGGAGGGCCGACCCAGATACGCAGTATTTT. Full variable domain (remainder filled in from reference TRBV5-1 and TRBJ2-3): KAGVTQTPRYLIKTRGQQVTLSCSPISGHRSVSWYQQTPGQGLQFLFEYFSETQRNKGNFPGRFSGRQFSNSRSEMNVSTLELGDSALYLCASSLRTSGRADPDTQYFGPGTRLTVL.

V is TRBV23-1 and J is TRBJ2-6, with no clear D. TRBV23-1 counts as an open reading frame of uncertain function. The CDR3 runs 17 residues. Between the trimmed V and J ends, which lost 0 bases and 7 bases, there was a span of 16 bases. CDR3 in DNA: TGCGCCAGCAGTCAATCGCTCAGGCAAACAGCTGCCAACGTCCTGACTTTC. Its protein is CASSQSLRQTAANVLTF.

V is TRBV20-1 and J is TRBJ2-5; TRBD2 matches 13 bases. V lost 3 bases to trimming and J lost 1 base; unmatched junction nucleotides: 5. Germline loops: CDR1 DFQATT, CDR2 SNEGSKA (reference sequence). This CDR3 region has 16 residues. The CDR3 loop reads CSASGGLAGLQETQYF. The CDR3 DNA sequence: TGCAGTGCTAGTGGGGGACTAGCGGGGCTCCAAGAGACCCAGTACTTC.

This CDR3 reads CASSLGFSLTGGAEAFF. CDR3 coding DNA: TGTGCCAGCAGCTTAGGTTTCTCCCTAACAGGGGGAGCTGAAGCTTTCTTT. V usage is TRBV7-6 and J usage is TRBJ1-1; TRBD1 aligns across 8 bases. CDR3 size: 17 residues. From germline, CDR1 is SGHVS and CDR2 FNYEAQ. J gave up 6 bases and V 1 base, and 13 bases lay outside the gene matches.

This clone has only a few counts. The gene calls are TRBV28 and TRBJ1-3; TRBD1 matches 7 bases. The CDR3 contains 14 residues. V was clipped by 5 bases and J by 2 bases; unmatched bases: 3. Germline CDR1 MDHEN, CDR2 SYDVKM. CDR3 protein: CASSPGQTGNTIYF. The CDR3 region has the DNA TGTGCCAGCAGTCCGGGACAGACTGGAAACACCATATATTTT.

The rearrangement uses TRBV5-1 and TRBJ2-2; perhaps TRBD2 as D (5 bases). Trimming pared 2 bases from V and 5 bases from J, leaving 7 bases between. Germline CDR1 is SGHRS and CDR2 is YFSETQ. The CDR3 length is 13 residues. Here the CDR3 reads CASSFEGTGELFF. Here the CDR3 DNA reads TGCGCCAGCAGCTTCGAGGGTACCGGGGAGCTGTTTTTT.

This chain joins TRBV5-4 and TRBJ2-7; the match to TRBD2 covers 11 bases. The ends lost 0 bases at V and 2 bases at J; junction bases unmatched: 10. Germline CDR1 is SGHNT and CDR2 is YYREEE (reference sequence). The CDR3 sequence is 18 residues long. This CDR3 is CASSLGGSGRVNPYEQYF. Written as DNA, the CDR3 is TGTGCCAGCAGCTTGGGAGGTAGCGGGAGGGTAAACCCCTACGAGCAGTACTTC. The full variable domain, completed using reference TRBV5-4 and TRBJ2-7, is ETGVTQSPTHLIKTRGQQVTLRCSSQSGHNTVSWYQQALGQGPQFIFQYYREEENGRGNFPPRFSGLQFPNYSSELNVNALELDDSALYLCASSLGGSGRVNPYEQYFGPGTRLTVT.

This chain uses TRBV9 with TRBJ2-2, with 7 bases that match TRBD2. The germline V gene encodes CDR1 SGDLS and CDR2 YYNGEE. J was trimmed by 5 bases and V by 3 bases; bases with no gene match: 4. CDR3 size: 14 residues. The CDR3 is CASSGQLATGELFF. The CDR3 coding sequence is TGTGCCAGCAGCGGGCAACTAGCGACCGGGGAGCTGTTTTTT.

The CDR3 loop is CASSLTANQPQHF. The CDR3, as DNA: TGTGCCAGCAGCTTAACTGCGAATCAGCCCCAGCATTTT. The chain joins TRBV13 to TRBJ1-5; no clear D gene. This CDR3 spans 13 amino acids. Germline V lookup: CDR1 PRHDT, CDR2 FYEKMQ (reference sequence). The V and J ends lost 2 bases and 4 bases respectively, with 6 bases between them.

The chain joins TRBV7-2 to TRBJ1-5; TRBD1 might be the D (6 bases). V was trimmed by 1 base and J by 2 bases, leaving 9 bases between them. CDR1 is SGHTA and CDR2 is FQGNSA in the germline V gene. This CDR3 contains 15 residues. In DNA, the CDR3 is TGTGCCAGCAGCTTAGAGGGGGACGGCAATCAGCCCCAGCATTTT. Its protein product is CASSLEGDGNQPQHF.

The chain recombines TRBV19 with TRBJ1-5; D not resolved. In germline, CDR1 is LNHDA, CDR2 SQIVND (reference sequence). V was shortened by 7 bases and J by 0 bases, with 13 bases between the two germline ends. This CDR3 spans 15 amino acids. The DNA for the CDR3 is TGTGCCAGTATGCGGGGAGAAAATAGCAATCAGCCCCAGCATTTT. This codes for CASMRGENSNQPQHF. Variable domain in full (rest from reference TRBV19 and TRBJ1-5): DGGITQSPKYLFRKEGQNVTLSCEQNLNHDAMYWYRQDPGQGLRLIYYSQIVNDFQKGDIAEGYSVSREKKESFPLTVTSAQKNPTAFYLCASMRGENSNQPQHFGDGTRLSIL.

The chain is built from TRBV5-1 and TRBJ2-7; D might be TRBD1 (6 bases). The CDR3 is 14 amino acids. Trimming shortened V by 0 bases and J by 2 bases, and 9 bases separated the two germline ends. Germline V gives CDR1 SGHRS, CDR2 YFSETQ. This CDR3 reads CASSLGQAPYEQYF. CDR3 coding DNA: TGCGCCAGCAGCTTGGGACAGGCACCCTACGAGCAGTACTTC.

This clone is medium-sized (0.01 to 0.1%) within its sample. V and J are TRBV7-2 and TRBJ1-5; D is possibly TRBD1 (6 bases). The V end was cut by 5 bases, the J end by 3 bases, with 11 bases between. CDR1 SGHTA and CDR2 FQGNSA come from the germline V gene. This CDR3 has 14 residues. The CDR3 DNA follows: TGTGCCAGCAGCAAACAGGGAGACAATCAGCCCCAGCATTTT. This codes for CASSKQGDNQPQHF.

The chain combines TRBV7-9 with TRBJ2-1; a weak D match, TRBD2 (5 bases). Germline CDR1 reads SEHNR; CDR2 reads FQNEAQ (reference sequence). This CDR3 is 15 amino acids long. V lost 5 bases and J 4 bases, leaving 15 bases between the germline ends. CDR3 nucleotides: TGTGCCAGCAGCCGAGGCGGGTCCGAATACAATGAGCAGTTCTTC. Protein sequence: CASSRGGSEYNEQFF.

The chain has TRBV5-1 and TRBJ2-2; TRBD2 aligns across 8 bases. V was pared by 5 bases and J by 0 bases, with 6 bases of the junction left unmatched. CDR1 is SGHRS, CDR2 YFSETQ, per germline. This CDR3 is built from 16 residues. The CDR3 nucleotides read TGCGCCAGCAGAATGGTAGCGGGAACGAACACCGGGGAGCTGTTTTTT. It codes for CASRMVAGTNTGELFF.